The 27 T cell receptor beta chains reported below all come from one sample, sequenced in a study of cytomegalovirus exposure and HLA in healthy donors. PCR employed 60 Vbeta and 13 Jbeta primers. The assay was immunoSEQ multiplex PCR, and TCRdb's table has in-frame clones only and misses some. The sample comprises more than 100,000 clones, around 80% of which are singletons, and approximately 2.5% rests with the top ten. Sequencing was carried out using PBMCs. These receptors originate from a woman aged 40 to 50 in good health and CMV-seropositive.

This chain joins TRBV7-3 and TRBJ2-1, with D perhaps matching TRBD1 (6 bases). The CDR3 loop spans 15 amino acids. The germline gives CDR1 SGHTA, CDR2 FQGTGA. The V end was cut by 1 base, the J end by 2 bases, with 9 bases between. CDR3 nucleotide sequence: TGTGCCAGCAGCTTAAGCGAGGGGGCCTACAATGAGCAGTTCTTC. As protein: CASSLSEGAYNEQFF.

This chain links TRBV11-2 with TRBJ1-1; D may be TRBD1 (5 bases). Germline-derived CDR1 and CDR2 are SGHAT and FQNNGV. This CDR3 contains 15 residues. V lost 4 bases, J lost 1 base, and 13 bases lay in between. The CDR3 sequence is CASSYRRGTNTEAFF. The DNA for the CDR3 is TGTGCCAGCAGCTACCGTCGGGGGACGAACACTGAAGCTTTCTTT.

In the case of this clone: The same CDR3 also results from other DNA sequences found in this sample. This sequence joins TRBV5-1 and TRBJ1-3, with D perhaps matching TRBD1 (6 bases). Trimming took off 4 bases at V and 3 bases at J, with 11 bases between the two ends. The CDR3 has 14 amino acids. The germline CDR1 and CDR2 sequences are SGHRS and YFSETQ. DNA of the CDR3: TGCGCCAGCAGCCCCCAGGGGAGTGGAAACACCATATATTTT. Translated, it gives CASSPQGSGNTIYF.

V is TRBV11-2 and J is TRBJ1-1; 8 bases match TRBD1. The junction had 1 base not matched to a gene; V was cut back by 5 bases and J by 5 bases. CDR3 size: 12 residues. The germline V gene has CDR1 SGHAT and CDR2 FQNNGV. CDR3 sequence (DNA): TGTGCCAGCAGCGACAGGGGAACTGAAGCTTTCTTT. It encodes CASSDRGTEAFF.

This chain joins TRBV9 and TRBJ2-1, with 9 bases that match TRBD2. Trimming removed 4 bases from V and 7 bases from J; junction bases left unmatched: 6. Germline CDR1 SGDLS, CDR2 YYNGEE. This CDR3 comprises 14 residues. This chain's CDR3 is CASSPVREGNEQFF. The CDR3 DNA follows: TGTGCCAGCAGCCCCGTGCGGGAGGGGAATGAGCAGTTCTTC. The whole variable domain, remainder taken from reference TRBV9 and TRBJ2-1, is DSGVTQTPKHLITATGQRVTLRCSPRSGDLSVYWYQQSLDQGLQFLIQYYNGEERAKGNILERFSAQQFPDLHSELNLSSLELGDSALYFCASSPVREGNEQFFGPGTRLTVL.

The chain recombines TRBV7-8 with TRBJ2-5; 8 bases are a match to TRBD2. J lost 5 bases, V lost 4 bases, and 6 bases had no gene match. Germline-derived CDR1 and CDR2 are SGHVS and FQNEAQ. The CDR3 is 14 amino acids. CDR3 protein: CASSSGGGLETQYF. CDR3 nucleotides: TGTGCCAGCAGCTCGGGCGGGGGGTTGGAGACCCAGTACTTC.

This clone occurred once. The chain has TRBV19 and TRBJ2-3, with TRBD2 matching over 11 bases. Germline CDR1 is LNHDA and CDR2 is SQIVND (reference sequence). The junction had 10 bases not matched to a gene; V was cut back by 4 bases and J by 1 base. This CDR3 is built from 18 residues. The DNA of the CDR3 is TGTGCCAGTAGTACGCTAGCGGGGGGTGGGTTGGGCACAGATACGCAGTATTTT. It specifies CASSTLAGGGLGTDTQYF.

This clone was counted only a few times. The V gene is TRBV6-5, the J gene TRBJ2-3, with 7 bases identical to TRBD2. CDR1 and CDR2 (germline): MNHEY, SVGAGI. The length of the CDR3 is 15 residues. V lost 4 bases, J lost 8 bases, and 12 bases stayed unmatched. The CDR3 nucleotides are TGTGCCAGCAGTTTTGCGGGAGTTCTCGGAGGTACGCAGTATTTT. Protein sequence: CASSFAGVLGGTQYF.

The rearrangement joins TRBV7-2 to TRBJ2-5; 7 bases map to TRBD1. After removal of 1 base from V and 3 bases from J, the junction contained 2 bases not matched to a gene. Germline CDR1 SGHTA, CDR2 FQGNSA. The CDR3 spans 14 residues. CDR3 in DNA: TGTGCCAGCAGCTTAGTCGGGACAGAAGAGACCCAGTACTTC. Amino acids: CASSLVGTEETQYF.

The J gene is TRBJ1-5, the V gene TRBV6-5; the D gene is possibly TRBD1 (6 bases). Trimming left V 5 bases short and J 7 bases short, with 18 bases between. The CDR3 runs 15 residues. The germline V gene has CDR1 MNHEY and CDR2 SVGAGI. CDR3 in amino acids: CASSRGTAGEQPQHF. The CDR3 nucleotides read TGTGCCAGCAGTCGAGGGACCGCAGGGGAACAGCCCCAGCATTTT.

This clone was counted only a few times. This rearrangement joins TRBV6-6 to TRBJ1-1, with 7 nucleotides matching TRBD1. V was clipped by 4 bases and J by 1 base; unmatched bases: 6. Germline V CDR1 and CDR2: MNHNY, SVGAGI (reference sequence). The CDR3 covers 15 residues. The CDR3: CASSSGTAKNTEAFF. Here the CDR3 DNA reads TGTGCCAGCAGTTCCGGGACAGCTAAGAACACTGAAGCTTTCTTT.

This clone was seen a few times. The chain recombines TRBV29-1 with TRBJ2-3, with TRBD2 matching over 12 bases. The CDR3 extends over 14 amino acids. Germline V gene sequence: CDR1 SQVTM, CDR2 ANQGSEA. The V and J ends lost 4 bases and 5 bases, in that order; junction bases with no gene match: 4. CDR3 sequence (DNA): TGCAGCGTTGTACTAGCGGGAGGAATAGATACGCAGTATTTT. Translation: CSVVLAGGIDTQYF.

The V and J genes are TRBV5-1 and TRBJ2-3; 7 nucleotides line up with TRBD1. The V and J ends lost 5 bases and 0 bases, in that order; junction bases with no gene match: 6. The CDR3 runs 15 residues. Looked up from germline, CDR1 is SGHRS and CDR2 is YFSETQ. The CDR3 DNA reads TGCGCCAGCAGTCTCGACAGGGCTAGCACAGATACGCAGTATTTT. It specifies CASSLDRASTDTQYF.

The CDR3 region has the DNA TGTGCCAGCAGCAAATCCCGACAGGGCGAAAATGAAAAACTGTTTTTT. It specifies CASSKSRQGENEKLFF. The chain uses TRBV21-1 and TRBJ1-4; the table's D call TRBD1 went unverified against the DNA. TRBV21-1 counts as a pseudogene. The CDR3 contains 16 residues.

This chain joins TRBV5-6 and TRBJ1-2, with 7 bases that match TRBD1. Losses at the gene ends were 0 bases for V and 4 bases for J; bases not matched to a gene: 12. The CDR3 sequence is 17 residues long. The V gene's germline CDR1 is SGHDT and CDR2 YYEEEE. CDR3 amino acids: CASSLEDRLPGSYGYTF. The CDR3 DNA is TGTGCCAGCAGCTTGGAGGACAGGCTTCCCGGTAGCTATGGCTACACCTTC.

The CDR3 DNA follows: TGTGCCAGCAGCATGCCGGGACAGGGGCACAATGAGCAGTTCTTC. Its protein product is CASSMPGQGHNEQFF. V and J are TRBV7-6 and TRBJ2-1; 10 nucleotides line up with TRBD1. Losses at the gene ends were 5 bases for V and 5 bases for J; bases not matched to a gene: 6. This CDR3 has 15 residues. Per the germline V gene, CDR1 is SGHVS and CDR2 is FNYEAQ.

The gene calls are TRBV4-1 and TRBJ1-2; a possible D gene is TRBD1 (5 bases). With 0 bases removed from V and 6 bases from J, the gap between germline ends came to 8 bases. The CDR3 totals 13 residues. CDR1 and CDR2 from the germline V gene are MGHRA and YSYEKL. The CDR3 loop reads CASSQDPGDGYTF. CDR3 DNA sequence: TGCGCCAGCAGCCAAGATCCGGGGGATGGCTACACCTTC.

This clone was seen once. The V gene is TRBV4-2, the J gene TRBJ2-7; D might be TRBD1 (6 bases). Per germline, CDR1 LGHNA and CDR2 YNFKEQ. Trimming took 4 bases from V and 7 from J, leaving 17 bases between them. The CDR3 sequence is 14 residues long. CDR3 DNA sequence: TGTGCCAGCAGCCGGGGGCTGAGGGTCGGGGAGCAGTACTTC. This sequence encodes CASSRGLRVGEQYF.

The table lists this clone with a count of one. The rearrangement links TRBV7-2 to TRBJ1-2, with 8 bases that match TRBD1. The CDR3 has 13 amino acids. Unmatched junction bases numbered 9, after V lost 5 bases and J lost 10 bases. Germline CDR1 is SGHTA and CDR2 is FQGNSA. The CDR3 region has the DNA TGTGCCAGCAGCCCTCACCGACAGGGGACCTACACCTTC. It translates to CASSPHRQGTYTF.

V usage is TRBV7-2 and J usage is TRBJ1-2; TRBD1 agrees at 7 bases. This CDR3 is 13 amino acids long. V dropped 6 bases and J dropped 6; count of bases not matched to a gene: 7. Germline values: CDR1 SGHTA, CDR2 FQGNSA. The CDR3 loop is CASRPGGGNGYTF. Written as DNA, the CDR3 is TGTGCCAGCAGACCAGGGGGAGGCAATGGCTACACCTTC.

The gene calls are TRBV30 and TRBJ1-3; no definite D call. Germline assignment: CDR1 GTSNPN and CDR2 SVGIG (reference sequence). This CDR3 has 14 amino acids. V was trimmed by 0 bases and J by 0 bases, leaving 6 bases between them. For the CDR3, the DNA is TGTGCCTGGAGTGTTGGGAGCTCTGGAAACACCATATATTTT. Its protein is CAWSVGSSGNTIYF.

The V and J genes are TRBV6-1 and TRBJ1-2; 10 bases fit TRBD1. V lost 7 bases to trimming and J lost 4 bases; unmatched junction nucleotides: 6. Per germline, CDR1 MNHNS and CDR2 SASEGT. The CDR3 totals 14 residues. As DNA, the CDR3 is TGTGCCAGCAAGATGACAGGGGGCAGCTATGGCTACACCTTC. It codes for CASKMTGGSYGYTF.

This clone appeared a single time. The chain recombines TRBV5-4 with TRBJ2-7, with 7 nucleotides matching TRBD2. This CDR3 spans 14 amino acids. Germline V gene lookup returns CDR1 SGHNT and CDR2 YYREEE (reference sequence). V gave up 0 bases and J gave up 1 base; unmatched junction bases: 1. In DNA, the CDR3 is TGTGCCAGCAGCTTGGTGGGAGGGTCCTACGAGCAGTACTTC. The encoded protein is CASSLVGGSYEQYF.

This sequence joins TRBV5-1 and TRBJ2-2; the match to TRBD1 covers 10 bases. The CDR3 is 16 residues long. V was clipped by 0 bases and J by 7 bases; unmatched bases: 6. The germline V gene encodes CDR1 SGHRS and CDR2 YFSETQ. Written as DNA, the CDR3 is TGCGCCAGCAGCTTGGGCGGGACAGGGGCGCTCGGGGAGCTGTTTTTT. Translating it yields CASSLGGTGALGELFF.

This CDR3 reads CASSLEGTVISATNEKLFF. CDR3 DNA: TGCGCCAGCAGCTTGGAGGGGACAGTTATTTCTGCAACTAATGAAAAACTGTTTTTT. The chain joins TRBV5-1 to TRBJ1-4, with 7 bases fitting TRBD1. The CDR3 covers 19 residues. From germline, CDR1 is SGHRS and CDR2 YFSETQ. J was trimmed by 0 bases and V by 0 bases; bases with no gene match: 11.

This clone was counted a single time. CDR3 nucleotides: TGTGCCAGCAGCCGAGGGGGGGAGACTAACTATGGCTACACCTTC. The encoded protein is CASSRGGETNYGYTF. The chain employs TRBV5-4 and TRBJ1-2; tentatively, D is TRBD1 (6 bases). Per the germline V gene, CDR1 is SGHNT and CDR2 is YYREEE (reference sequence). The CDR3 spans 15 residues. V was cut by 4 bases and J by 0 bases, with 13 bases left in between.

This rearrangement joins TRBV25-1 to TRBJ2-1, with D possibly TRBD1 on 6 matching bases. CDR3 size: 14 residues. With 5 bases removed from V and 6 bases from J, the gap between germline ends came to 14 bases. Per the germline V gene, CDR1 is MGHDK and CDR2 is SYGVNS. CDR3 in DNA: TGTGCCAGCAGTTGGCAGGGGAAAGGCAATGAGCAGTTCTTC. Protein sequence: CASSWQGKGNEQFF.